The 26 T cell receptor beta chains presented below share a single source sample, sequenced in a study of Tregs in tolerant kidney transplant recipients. Sequenced by immunoSEQ multiplex PCR; TCRdb stores in-frame clones only, minus some. Its table records 45,000 to 55,000 clones. This sample comprised CD4+ T cells from blood, obtained before the transplant. The receptors stem from a human donor who received a combined kidney and bone marrow transplant.

As regards this clone: The read finishes 3 residues shy of the CDR3 end, and the germline J gene is used to complete it. This chain links TRBV19 with TRBJ2-4; 7 bases line up with TRBD1. Germline values: CDR1 LNHDA, CDR2 SQIVND (reference sequence). J was trimmed by 1 base and V by 0 bases; bases with no gene match: 3. The CDR3 consists of 16 residues. CDR3 amino acids: CASSIEQGLAKNIQYF. CDR3 DNA, as far as it was read: TGTGCCAGTAGTATAGAACAGGGGCTCGCCAAAAACATT.

Points on this clone: Sequencing ends 3 residues short of the CDR3 end; the germline J gene provides the rest. The chain links TRBV5-1 to TRBJ2-5, with D perhaps TRBD2 (5 bases). Germline CDR1 and CDR2: SGHRS and YFSETQ. The CDR3 has 15 amino acids. V lost 0 bases to trimming and J lost 7 bases, with 16 bases between them. Partial CDR3 DNA: TGCGCCAGCAGCTTGGAGGATGTCCCCCGGGGGACC. It is translated as CASSLEDVPRGT. The whole CDR3 reads CASSLEDVPRGTQYF.

As to this clone: The read terminates 3 residues before the CDR3 end, so the remaining end is supplied by the germline J gene. This sequence joins TRBV18 and TRBJ2-7; 11 nucleotides line up with TRBD2. This CDR3 spans 16 amino acids. With V trimmed by 6 bases and J by 0 bases, 7 bases remained unmatched. Germline CDR1 is KGHSH and CDR2 is LQKENI. The CDR3 here is CASSPVGTSGSYEQYF. The covered CDR3 bases are TGTGCCAGCTCCCCCGTTGGGACTAGCGGCTCCTACGAG. Looking up the rest from reference TRBV18 and TRBJ2-7 gives the full variable domain: NAGVMQNPRHLVRRRGQEARLRCSPMKGHSHVYWYRQLPEEGLKFMVYLQKENIIDESGMPKERFSAEFPKEGPSILRIQQVVRGDSAAYFCASSPVGTSGSYEQYFGPGTRLTVT.

With respect to this clone: Sequencing ends 3 residues short of the CDR3 end; the germline J gene provides the rest. V and J are TRBV18 and TRBJ2-7, with TRBD1 identical over 9 bases. This CDR3 contains 15 residues. The junction had 7 bases not matched to a gene; V was cut back by 4 bases and J by 3 bases. Germline V CDR1 and CDR2: KGHSH, LQKENI. The part of the CDR3 DNA that was read is TGTGCCAGCTCACAGACAGGGGGTTCGGTCTACGAG. It translates to CASSQTGGSVYE. The CDR3 as a whole reads CASSQTGGSVYEQYF.

A remark on this clone: The DNA ends 3 residues before the CDR3 does, and the rest of the CDR3 is filled in from the germline J gene. The sample has other DNA sequences that encode this CDR3 too. The V call is TRBV20-1, the J call TRBJ2-3; 10 bases line up with TRBD2. The CDR3 loop spans 14 amino acids. V was clipped by 5 bases and J by 0 bases; unmatched bases: 2. Germline CDR1 is DFQATT and CDR2 is SNEGSKA (reference sequence). CDR3 amino acids: CSASTSGSTDTQYF. CDR3 DNA, as far as it was read: TGCAGTGCTTCGACTAGCGGGAGCACAGATACG.

Regarding this clone: The sequenced fragment ends 3 residues before the CDR3 boundary, so the rest is inferred from the germline J gene. V gene TRBV2 combines with J gene TRBJ2-7; 10 nucleotides match TRBD1. The ends lost 7 bases at V and 2 bases at J; junction bases unmatched: 5. This CDR3 has 14 residues. CDR1 and CDR2 (germline): SNHLY, FYNNEI. CDR3 DNA, as far as it was read: TGTGCCAGCACCCCGGGACAGGGGACCTACGAG. Its protein product is CASTPGQGTYE. The full CDR3 sequence reads CASTPGQGTYEQYF. Complete variable domain (other parts from reference TRBV2 and TRBJ2-7): EPEVTQTPSHQVTQMGQEVILRCVPISNHLYFYWYRQILGQKVEFLVSFYNNEISEKSEIFDDQFSVERPDGSNFTLKIRSTKLEDSAMYFCASTPGQGTYEQYFGPGTRLTVT.

Concerning this clone itself: The read gets to within 3 residues of the CDR3 end, and the germline J gene fills in the rest. The chain couples TRBV20-1 to TRBJ2-3; 12 bases are shared with TRBD2. The CDR3 totals 16 residues. From germline, CDR1 is DFQATT and CDR2 SNEGSKA (reference sequence). The V and J ends lost 5 bases and 3 bases, in that order; junction bases with no gene match: 9. The CDR3 spells CSAPSGRAGGTDTQYF. Incomplete CDR3 DNA: TGCAGTGCTCCTAGCGGGAGGGCCGGGGGGACAGATACG.

Note on this clone: The CDR3 end lies 3 residues beyond the end of the read and is filled in from the germline J gene. The chain links TRBV19 to TRBJ1-5; D is possibly TRBD1 (6 bases). The germline V gene has CDR1 LNHDA and CDR2 SQIVND (reference sequence). V was trimmed by 5 bases and J by 0 bases, leaving 11 bases between them. CDR3 size: 15 residues. CDR3 in amino acids: CASSRQQGSNQPQHF. The part of the CDR3 DNA that was read is TGTGCCAGTAGTCGTCAACAGGGTAGCAATCAGCCC. The complete variable domain, with remaining parts taken from reference TRBV19 and TRBJ1-5, reads DGGITQSPKYLFRKEGQNVTLSCEQNLNHDAMYWYRQDPGQGLRLIYYSQIVNDFQKGDIAEGYSVSREKKESFPLTVTSAQKNPTAFYLCASSRQQGSNQPQHFGDGTRLSIL.

For this clone: A junction boundary mismatches the germline segment, possibly from a read error. This chain's CDR3 is CASSLGGTSSYNEQFF. CDR3 DNA, as far as it was read: TGTGCTAGCAGCTTAGGCGGAACTAGCTCCTACAATGAG. This chain joins TRBV7-7 and TRBJ2-1, with D maybe TRBD2 (5 bases). The read halts 3 residues ahead of the CDR3 end, with the missing end drawn from the germline J gene. This CDR3 region has 16 residues. CDR1 is SSHAT, CDR2 FNYEAQ, per germline (reference sequence).

A remark on this clone: Read data end 3 residues before the CDR3 end; the end is taken from the germline J gene. This chain joins TRBV11-1 and TRBJ2-5, with TRBD1 identical over 8 bases. The germline CDR1 and CDR2 sequences are SGHAT and FQDESV (reference sequence). V was clipped by 5 bases and J by 5 bases; unmatched bases: 7. The CDR3 covers 14 residues. Partial CDR3 DNA: TGTGCCAGCAGCCCCGACAGGGGATCGGAGACC. It yields the protein CASSPDRGSET. From start to end, the CDR3 is CASSPDRGSETQYF.

Remarks on this clone: The DNA ends 3 residues before the CDR3 does, and the rest of the CDR3 is filled in from the germline J gene. The rearrangement uses TRBV18 and TRBJ2-7; tentatively, D is TRBD1 (7 bases). This CDR3 has 15 residues. Germline V gene sequence: CDR1 KGHSH, CDR2 LQKENI. V lost 2 bases, J lost 1 base, and 12 bases lay in between. The covered CDR3 bases are TGTGCCAGCTCACCAGGAGGGGGCGGGTCCTACGAG. Translated, it gives CASSPGGGGSYE. The full CDR3 is CASSPGGGGSYEQYF.

On this clone: Sequencing ends 3 residues short of the CDR3 end; the germline J gene provides the rest. The rearrangement links TRBV7-3 to TRBJ2-1, with 12 bases aligning to TRBD1. Looked up from germline, CDR1 is SGHTA and CDR2 is FQGTGA. J was trimmed by 9 bases and V by 4 bases; bases with no gene match: 4. The CDR3 is 14 residues long. Incomplete CDR3 DNA: TGTGCCAGCAGCTCAGGGACAGGGGGCAGTGAG. This encodes CASSSGTGGSE. The complete CDR3 reads CASSSGTGGSEQFF. The variable domain in full, completed from reference TRBV7-3 and TRBJ2-1, reads GAGVSQTPSNKVTEKGKYVELRCDPISGHTALYWYRQSLGQGPEFLIYFQGTGAADDSGLPNDRFFAVRPEGSVSTLKIQRTERGDSAVYLCASSSGTGGSEQFFGPGTRLTVL.

Comment on this clone: Sequencing ends 3 residues short of the CDR3 end; the germline J gene provides the rest. The gene calls are TRBV7-2 and TRBJ1-5, with D hard to call. Trimming took off 1 base at V and 9 bases at J, with 10 bases between the two ends. This CDR3 is 13 amino acids long. Germline CDR1 SGHTA, CDR2 FQGNSA. CDR3 loop: CASSLDNLPPQHF. CDR3 DNA (partial): TGTGCCAGCAGCTTAGATAATCTTCCGCCC.

As for this clone: The CDR3 goes on 3 residues after the read ends, and that part is filled in from the germline J gene. The chain joins TRBV7-8 to TRBJ2-7; a weak D match, TRBD2 (5 bases). The V and J ends lost 1 base and 1 base respectively, with 11 bases between them. CDR1 and CDR2 from the germline V gene are SGHVS and FQNEAQ. The CDR3 is 15 residues long. Here the CDR3 reads CASSLDLAASYEQYF. The DNA read from the CDR3 is TGTGCCAGCAGCTTAGATCTAGCAGCTTCCTACGAG.

The CDR3 DNA, read in part, is TGTGCCAGCAGTCCTAGCGGGAGGACCTACGAG. Translating gives CASSPSGRTYE. The whole CDR3 protein is CASSPSGRTYEQYF. The genes are TRBV7-2 and TRBJ2-7; 11 bases agree with TRBD2. Read sequence stops 3 residues before the CDR3 end, and the germline J gene provides the missing end. V was pared by 6 bases and J by 2 bases, with 3 bases of the junction left unmatched. The CDR3 runs 14 residues. Germline V CDR1 and CDR2: SGHTA, FQGNSA. The variable domain in full, with the rest retrieved from reference TRBV7-2 and TRBJ2-7, is GAGVSQSPSNKVTEKGKDVELRCDPISGHTALYWYRQSLGQGLEFLIYFQGNSAPDKSGLPSDRFSAERTGGSVSTLTIQRTQQEDSAVYLCASSPSGRTYEQYFGPGTRLTVT.

On this clone: The read ends 3 residues before the CDR3 terminus; that terminus is restored from the germline J gene. V and J are TRBV30 and TRBJ2-7; tentative D call: TRBD1 (7 bases). The CDR3 runs 12 residues. Germline CDR1 is GTSNPN and CDR2 is SVGIG (reference sequence). V lost 2 bases, J lost 3 bases, and 8 bases lay in between. The CDR3 region is CAWSQGGYEQYF. The CDR3 DNA, read in part, is TGTGCCTGGAGTCAGGGGGGCTACGAG.

To note about this clone: The CDR3 is cut off 3 residues early in the read; its end comes from the germline J gene. This sequence joins TRBV20-1 and TRBJ2-7; TRBD1 might be the D (5 bases). CDR1 DFQATT and CDR2 SNEGSKA come from the germline V gene (reference sequence). The CDR3 is made up of 16 amino acids. V lost 0 bases to trimming and J lost 3 bases, with 18 bases between them. The CDR3 DNA, read in part, is TGCAGTGCTAGAGATCAGGGAAGCAGTACGGTCTACGAG. Translating gives CSARDQGSSTVYE. The full-length CDR3 reads as CSARDQGSSTVYEQYF.

Remarks on this clone: A junction end diverges from the germline sequence, so it may reflect a read error. The CDR3 is cut off 3 residues early in the read; its end comes from the germline J gene. The chain has TRBV7-6 and TRBJ2-7; 13 bases match TRBD2. The germline gives CDR1 SGHVS, CDR2 FNYEAQ. This CDR3 spans 17 amino acids. The CDR3 bases that were read are TGTGCCAGCAGCGATGGACTAGCGGGAGTAGGATCCTCCGAG. Its protein product is CASSDGLAGVGSSE. The full CDR3 sequence reads CASSDGLAGVGSSEQYF.

With regard to this clone: The missing CDR3 end, 3 residues past where the read stops, is filled in from the germline J gene. This chain uses TRBV7-9 with TRBJ2-6, with D unclear. CDR1 and CDR2 from the germline V gene are SEHNR and FQNEAQ (reference sequence). CDR3 size: 13 residues. V lost 10 bases and J 1 base, leaving 8 bases between the germline ends. The sequenced part of the CDR3 DNA is TGTGCCAAGGCCCCATCTGGGGCCAACGTC. Its protein product is CAKAPSGANV. The whole CDR3 sequence reads CAKAPSGANVLTF.

Details on this clone: Germline and junction disagree at one end, which may indicate a read error. The observed sequence ends 3 residues before the CDR3 terminus, with the missing tail filled in from the germline J gene. The chain couples TRBV4-2 to TRBJ1-2; D uncertain. This CDR3 contains 13 residues. CDR1 and CDR2 (germline): LGHNA, YNFKEQ. The covered CDR3 bases are TGCGCCAGCAGCCCCCTGGCCTTTTATGGC. It encodes CASSPLAFYG. The entire CDR3 protein reads CASSPLAFYGYTF.

A note on this clone: The sequence runs out 3 residues before the end of the CDR3; the remainder is reconstructed from the germline J gene. The chain combines TRBV20-1 with TRBJ1-2; TRBD1 agrees at 8 bases. Germline-derived CDR1 and CDR2 are DFQATT and SNEGSKA (reference sequence). CDR3 length: 15 residues. Trimming at V came to 0 bases and at J to 4 bases, leaving 7 bases not matched to a gene. CDR3 amino acids: CSARDNRDRIYGYTF. The sequenced part of the CDR3 DNA is TGCAGTGCTAGAGATAACCGGGACAGGATCTATGGC.

Of note for this clone: The read is 3 residues too short to cover the CDR3 end, so that end is filled in from the germline J gene. This rearrangement joins TRBV5-1 to TRBJ2-3; a weak D match, TRBD1 (6 bases). The germline V gene encodes CDR1 SGHRS and CDR2 YFSETQ. Trimming removed 0 bases at V and 5 bases at J, with 13 bases between. This CDR3 comprises 15 residues. The sequenced part of the CDR3 DNA is TGCGCCAGCAGCTTGGGGGGACAAAGGGGAGATACG. Its translation: CASSLGGQRGDT. The whole CDR3 sequence reads CASSLGGQRGDTQYF.

Comment on this clone: The CDR3 extends 3 residues past the end of the read, so its final part is completed from the germline J gene. This chain uses TRBV5-1 with TRBJ2-7; D assignment may be TRBD1 or TRBD2 (5 bases each). Trimming pared 0 bases from V and 5 bases from J, leaving 15 bases between. CDR1 is SGHRS, CDR2 YFSETQ, per germline. The CDR3 extends over 15 amino acids. The part of the CDR3 DNA that was read is TGCGCCAGCAGCTTGGCGGTGGTGAGGGGCGACGAG. Amino acids: CASSLAVVRGDE. In full, the CDR3 reads CASSLAVVRGDEQYF.

In the case of this clone: The sequence runs out 3 residues before the end of the CDR3; the remainder is reconstructed from the germline J gene. The chain has TRBV7-8 and TRBJ1-2, with D possibly matching TRBD1 (6 bases). This CDR3 has 13 residues. The germline gives CDR1 SGHVS, CDR2 FQNEAQ. V was trimmed by 6 bases and J by 3 bases, leaving 11 bases between them. This CDR3 reads CASSRQAYYGYTF. The CDR3 DNA, read in part, is TGTGCCAGCAGTCGACAGGCCTACTATGGC.

With respect to this clone: The read gets to within 3 residues of the CDR3 end, and the germline J gene fills in the rest. The chain has TRBV20-1 and TRBJ1-5; 9 nucleotides align to TRBD1. The V gene end was trimmed by 2 bases and the J gene end by 0 bases; junction bases not matched to a gene: 5. The CDR3 sequence is 16 residues long. Germline-derived CDR1 and CDR2 are DFQATT and SNEGSKA (reference sequence). The CDR3 is CSARLRQGDSNQPQHF. The DNA read from the CDR3 is TGCAGTGCTAGACTCCGACAGGGGGATAGCAATCAGCCC.

For this clone: The read comes to an end 3 residues before the CDR3 does, leaving the germline J gene to fill in the end. The chain joins TRBV2 to TRBJ1-5; the D is unclear. CDR3 size: 14 residues. V gave up 7 bases and J gave up 4 bases, with 14 bases separating them. Germline CDR1 and CDR2: SNHLY and FYNNEI. CDR3 sequence reads: CASKLGDRNQPQHF. The part of the CDR3 DNA that was read is TGTGCCAGCAAGTTGGGCGACCGGAATCAGCCC.